The 20 T cell receptor beta chains presented below share a single source sample, sequenced in a study of radiotherapy plus CTLA-4 blockade in lung cancer. Clones were read by immunoSEQ multiplex PCR, and TCRdb kept only the in-frame ones, dropping some. The sample contains about 110,000 clones, 70% to 90% of which appear only once. The sample in question was peripheral blood, obtained from a patient treated with radiotherapy plus ipilimumab. The receptors shown here come from a human donor with non-small cell lung cancer that progressed on radiotherapy plus ipilimumab. Some clones in this sample may be carry-over from other donors' samples.

The genes are TRBV9 and TRBJ2-3; 11 bases are a match to TRBD2. With V trimmed by 4 bases and J by 0 bases, 7 bases remained unmatched. Looked up from germline, CDR1 is SGDLS and CDR2 is YYNGEE. The CDR3 contains 17 residues. The CDR3 sequence is CASSSGLADYSTDTQYF. DNA for the CDR3: TGTGCCAGCAGCTCGGGACTAGCGGATTACAGCACAGATACGCAGTATTTT.

Details on this clone: Other DNA sequences from this sample encode an identical CDR3 as well. The chain combines TRBV5-4 with TRBJ1-1; 9 bases are shared with TRBD1. Germline CDR1 is SGHNT and CDR2 is YYREEE (reference sequence). Trimming removed 0 bases from V and 0 bases from J; junction bases left unmatched: 3. The CDR3 spans 16 residues. CDR3 residues: CASSLEGQGMNTEAFF. As DNA, the CDR3 is TGTGCCAGCAGCTTGGAGGGACAGGGCATGAACACTGAAGCTTTCTTT.

This chain joins TRBV6-5 and TRBJ2-5, with D perhaps matching TRBD1 (6 bases). Trimming pared 4 bases from V and 5 bases from J, leaving 17 bases between. Looked up from germline, CDR1 is MNHEY and CDR2 is SVGAGI. CDR3 length equals 15 residues. In DNA, the CDR3 is TGTGCCAGCAGTTTCCAAGAACAGGGTTTCGAGACCCAGTACTTC. Translating gives CASSFQEQGFETQYF.

The V gene is TRBV4-3, the J gene TRBJ2-2; the D call may be TRBD1 or TRBD2 (5 bases each). This CDR3 is built from 18 residues. Germline-derived CDR1 and CDR2 are LGHNA and YSLEER. The ends were cut back, 2 bases at V and 5 bases at J, with 21 bases in the middle. The CDR3 is CASSQRDRDPAGTGELFF. DNA of the CDR3: TGCGCCAGCAGCCAAAGGGACCGGGACCCAGCCGGGACCGGGGAGCTGTTTTTT.

The V gene is TRBV15, the J gene TRBJ1-5; D unresolved. CDR1 and CDR2 from the germline V gene are LNHNV and YYDKDF (reference sequence). Trimming removed 5 bases at V and 7 bases at J, with 9 bases between. This CDR3 region has 12 residues. Here the CDR3 reads CATSPPSQPQHF. The CDR3 nucleotides are TGTGCCACCAGCCCGCCGAGCCAGCCCCAGCATTTT. The complete variable domain, with remaining parts taken from reference TRBV15 and TRBJ1-5, reads DAMVIQNPRYQVTQFGKPVTLSCSQTLNHNVMYWYQQKSSQAPKLLFHYYDKDFNNEADTPDNFQSRRPNTSFCFLDIRSPGLGDTAMYLCATSPPSQPQHFGDGTRLSIL.

Written as DNA, the CDR3 is TGTGCCAGCACCCGTCAGGGCAATTCACCCCTCCACTTT. This encodes CASTRQGNSPLHF. The V call is TRBV6-1, the J call TRBJ1-6; D is perhaps TRBD1 (5 bases). V was pared by 7 bases and J by 7 bases, with 11 bases between. Per germline, CDR1 MNHNS and CDR2 SASEGT. The CDR3 is 13 amino acids.

About this clone itself: The junction differs from germline at one of its ends, possibly a read error. V is TRBV7-7 and J is TRBJ2-2; 13 bases are a match to TRBD2. Per germline, CDR1 SSHAT and CDR2 FNYEAQ (reference sequence). This CDR3 spans 16 amino acids. The CDR3 coding sequence is TGTGCTAGCAGCTTGGGACTAGCGGGGACAACCGGGGAGCTGTTTTTT. Protein: CASSLGLAGTTGELFF.

The V call is TRBV18, the J call TRBJ2-3; D remains ambiguous. The CDR3 contains 14 residues. The V end was cut by 7 bases, the J end by 2 bases, with 13 bases between. CDR1 and CDR2 from the germline V gene are KGHSH and LQKENI. Written as DNA, the CDR3 is TGTGCCAGCTGCGCTTTGACGACCACAGATACGCAGTATTTT. Residues: CASCALTTTDTQYF.

This chain links TRBV15 with TRBJ2-7, with TRBD1 as a possible D gene (6 bases). Trimming shortened V by 0 bases and J by 3 bases, and 12 bases separated the two germline ends. The CDR3 loop spans 15 amino acids. Germline-derived CDR1 and CDR2 are LNHNV and YYDKDF (reference sequence). This CDR3 reads CATSRDLQGIYEQYF. CDR3 nucleotide sequence: TGTGCCACCAGCAGAGATTTACAGGGAATCTACGAGCAGTACTTC.

This clone was counted between two and nine times. This rearrangement joins TRBV7-2 to TRBJ2-1; TRBD2 matches 12 bases. Germline V gene lookup returns CDR1 SGHTA and CDR2 FQGNSA. V lost 7 bases, J lost 6 bases, and 7 bases stayed unmatched. This CDR3 has 15 residues. The CDR3 protein is CASNYLAGGRNEQFF. CDR3 nucleotide sequence: TGTGCCAGCAACTACCTAGCGGGGGGGCGCAATGAGCAGTTCTTC.

The V and J genes are TRBV4-2 and TRBJ2-5; 10 bases match TRBD2. The V segment lost 1 base and the J segment 1 base; nucleotides outside the gene matches: 15. Germline CDR1 is LGHNA and CDR2 is YNFKEQ. The CDR3 sequence is 20 residues long. Here the CDR3 DNA reads TGTGCCAGCAGCCAAGTCCCGGGGATGAGCGGGGGGGAATCCCAAGAGACCCAGTACTTC. This codes for CASSQVPGMSGGESQETQYF.

This clone was detected a few times. The chain carries TRBV2 and TRBJ1-3, with D uncertain. Germline assignment: CDR1 SNHLY and CDR2 FYNNEI. CDR3 length equals 14 residues. Trimming removed 4 bases at V and 4 bases at J, with 11 bases between. CDR3 in DNA: TGTGCCAGCAGTGCAAGCACTCACGGAAACACCATATATTTT. The encoded protein is CASSASTHGNTIYF.

The chain has TRBV7-2 and TRBJ1-2; D is ambiguous. The germline V gene has CDR1 SGHTA and CDR2 FQGNSA. CDR3 length equals 14 residues. Deletions cut 1 base from V and 4 bases from J, with 10 bases between. CDR3 region: CASSLEGWGYGYTF. The CDR3 DNA reads TGTGCCAGCAGCTTAGAAGGATGGGGCTATGGCTACACCTTC.

CDR3 amino acids: CASSSSLQLPYEQYF. CDR3 sequence (DNA): TGTGCCAGCAGCTCCAGCCTACAACTACCCTACGAGCAGTACTTC. The chain is built from TRBV27 and TRBJ2-7; D uncertain. CDR1 MNHEY and CDR2 SMNVEV come from the germline V gene (reference sequence). Trimming cost V 6 bases and J 2 bases, with 17 bases left between them. The CDR3 is 15 amino acids.

The CDR3 is CASSQGDLVGAAGELFF. The DNA for the CDR3 is TGTGCCAGCAGCCAAGGGGATCTAGTTGGGGCGGCCGGGGAGCTGTTTTTT. The chain joins TRBV7-9 to TRBJ2-2; possible D gene TRBD1, 5 bases. Trimming pared 5 bases from V and 6 bases from J, leaving 22 bases between. The germline CDR1 and CDR2 sequences are SEHNR and FQNEAQ (reference sequence). This CDR3 region has 17 residues.

Concerning this clone itself: A junction boundary mismatches the germline segment, possibly from a read error. Different DNA sequences within this sample yield the same CDR3. This chain joins TRBV7-9 and TRBJ2-7; D perhaps matches TRBD2 (6 bases). Germline V gene data show CDR1 as SEHNR and CDR2 as FQNEAQ (reference sequence). The CDR3 is 14 residues long. This chain's CDR3 is CASSPLATIHEQYF. The DNA of the CDR3 is TGCGCCAGCAGCCCGCTAGCGACGATTCACGAGCAGTACTTC.

This rearrangement joins TRBV27 to TRBJ2-7; D is perhaps TRBD2 (6 bases). The CDR3 extends over 14 amino acids. V was clipped by 3 bases and J by 3 bases, with 12 bases between them. Germline V gene sequence: CDR1 MNHEY, CDR2 SMNVEV (reference sequence). The CDR3 loop reads CASSLGGVSYEQYF. The CDR3 DNA is TGTGCCAGCAGTTTGGGCGGGGTTAGCTACGAGCAGTACTTC.

The chain has TRBV28 and TRBJ1-3, with 8 positions matching TRBD1. The CDR3 spans 16 residues. The V gene's germline CDR1 is MDHEN and CDR2 SYDVKM. Trimming took 3 bases from V and 4 from J; bases not matched to a gene: 8. The CDR3 sequence is CASSLRQGARGNTIYF. For the CDR3, the DNA is TGTGCCAGCAGTTTGAGGCAGGGGGCGAGAGGAAACACCATATATTTT. Supplemented by reference TRBV28 and TRBJ1-3, the full variable domain reads DVKVTQSSRYLVKRTGEKVFLECVQDMDHENMFWYRQDPGLGLRLIYFSYDVKMKEKGDIPEGYSVSREKKERFSLILESASTNQTSMYLCASSLRQGARGNTIYFGEGSWLTVV.

This rearrangement joins TRBV5-1 to TRBJ1-1; 7 bases are a match to TRBD1. Per the germline V gene, CDR1 is SGHRS and CDR2 is YFSETQ. The V and J ends lost 4 bases and 4 bases, in that order; junction bases with no gene match: 10. The CDR3 has 15 residues. The DNA for the CDR3 is TGCGCCAGCAGCGGGCAACACAGGGGTGGCACTGAAGCTTTCTTT. As protein: CASSGQHRGGTEAFF.

The chain has TRBV9 and TRBJ2-3, with D unresolved. Germline V gene lookup returns CDR1 SGDLS and CDR2 YYNGEE. Trimming took 3 bases from V and 0 from J, leaving 11 bases between them. The CDR3 totals 15 residues. The CDR3 here is CASSARIGSTDTQYF. The CDR3 DNA follows: TGTGCCAGCAGCGCGCGCATAGGAAGCACAGATACGCAGTATTTT.